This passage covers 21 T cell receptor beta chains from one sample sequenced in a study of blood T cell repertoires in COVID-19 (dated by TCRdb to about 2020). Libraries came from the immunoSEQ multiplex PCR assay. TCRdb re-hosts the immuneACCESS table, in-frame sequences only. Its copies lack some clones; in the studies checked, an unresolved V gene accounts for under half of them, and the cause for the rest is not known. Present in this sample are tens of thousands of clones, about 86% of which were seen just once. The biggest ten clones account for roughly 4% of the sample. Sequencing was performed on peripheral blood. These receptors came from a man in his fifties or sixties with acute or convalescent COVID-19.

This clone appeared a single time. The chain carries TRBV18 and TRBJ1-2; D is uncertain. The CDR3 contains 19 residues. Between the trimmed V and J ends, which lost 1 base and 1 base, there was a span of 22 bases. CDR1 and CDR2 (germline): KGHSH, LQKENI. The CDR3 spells CASSPQRSGGAAINYGYTF. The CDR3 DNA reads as TGTGCCAGCTCACCACAAAGATCAGGAGGCGCGGCTATTAACTATGGCTACACCTTC. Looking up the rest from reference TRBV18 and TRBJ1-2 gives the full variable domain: NAGVMQNPRHLVRRRGQEARLRCSPMKGHSHVYWYRQLPEEGLKFMVYLQKENIIDESGMPKERFSAEFPKEGPSILRIQQVVRGDSAAYFCASSPQRSGGAAINYGYTFGSGTRLTVV.

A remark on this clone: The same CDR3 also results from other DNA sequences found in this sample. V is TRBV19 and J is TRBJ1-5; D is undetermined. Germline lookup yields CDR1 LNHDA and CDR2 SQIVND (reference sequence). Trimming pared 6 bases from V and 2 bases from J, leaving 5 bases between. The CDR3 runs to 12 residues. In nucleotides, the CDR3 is TGTGCCAGTAGGGGAGGCAATCAGCCCCAGCATTTT. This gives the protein CASRGGNQPQHF.

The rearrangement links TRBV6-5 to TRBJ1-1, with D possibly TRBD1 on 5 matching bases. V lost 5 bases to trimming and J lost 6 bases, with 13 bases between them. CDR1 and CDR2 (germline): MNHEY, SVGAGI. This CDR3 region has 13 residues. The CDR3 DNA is TGTGCCAGCAGTCGGGGGGTGGGGTCTGAAGCTTTCTTT. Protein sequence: CASSRGVGSEAFF.

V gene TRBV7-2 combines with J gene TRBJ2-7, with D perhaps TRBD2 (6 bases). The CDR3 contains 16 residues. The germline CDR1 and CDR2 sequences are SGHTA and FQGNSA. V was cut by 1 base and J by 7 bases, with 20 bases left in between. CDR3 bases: TGTGCCAGCAGCTTAGACAATGGCCGACCGGCGGGAGAGCAGTACTTC. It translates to CASSLDNGRPAGEQYF.

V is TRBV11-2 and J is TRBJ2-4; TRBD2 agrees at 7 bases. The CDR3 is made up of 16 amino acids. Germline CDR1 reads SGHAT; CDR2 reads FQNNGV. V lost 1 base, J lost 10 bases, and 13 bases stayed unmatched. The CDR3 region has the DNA TGTGCCAGCAGCTTAGGGTGGCGGGGGATCCTAGGGATTCAGTACTTC. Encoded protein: CASSLGWRGILGIQYF.

CDR3 sequence reads: CASSTGQTNSPLHF. In DNA form, the CDR3 reads TGTGCCAGCAGCACGGGACAGACTAATTCACCCCTCCACTTT. The genes are TRBV7-6 and TRBJ1-6; 7 bases line up with TRBD1. CDR1 and CDR2 from the germline V gene are SGHVS and FNYEAQ. The CDR3 runs to 14 residues. With 5 bases clipped from V and 6 bases from J, the junction kept 4 bases outside the gene matches.

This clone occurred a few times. The CDR3 spells CASSLGQGRNIQYF. CDR3 sequence (DNA): TGTGCCAGCAGCCTCGGACAGGGGAGAAACATTCAGTACTTC. The chain employs TRBV11-2 and TRBJ2-4; 9 bases match TRBD1. The V gene's germline CDR1 is SGHAT and CDR2 FQNNGV. With 5 bases clipped from V and 6 bases from J, the junction kept 5 bases outside the gene matches. CDR3 length: 14 amino acids.

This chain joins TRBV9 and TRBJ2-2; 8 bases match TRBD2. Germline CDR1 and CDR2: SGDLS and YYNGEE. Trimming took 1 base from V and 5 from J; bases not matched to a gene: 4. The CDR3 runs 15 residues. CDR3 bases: TGTGCCAGCAGCGTAACCGGGGGGGCTACCGGGGAGCTGTTTTTT. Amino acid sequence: CASSVTGGATGELFF.

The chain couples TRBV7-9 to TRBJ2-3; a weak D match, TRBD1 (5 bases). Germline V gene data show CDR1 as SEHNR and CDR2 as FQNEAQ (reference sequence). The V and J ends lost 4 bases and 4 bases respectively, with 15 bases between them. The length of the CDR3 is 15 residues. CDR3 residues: CASSSQGWIADTQYF. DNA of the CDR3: TGTGCCAGCAGCTCCCAGGGTTGGATTGCAGATACGCAGTATTTT. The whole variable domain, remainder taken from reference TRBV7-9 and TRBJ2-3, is DTGVSQNPRHKITKRGQNVTFRCDPISEHNRLYWYRQTLGQGPEFLTYFQNEAQLEKSRLLSDRFSAERPKGSFSTLEIQRTEQGDSAMYLCASSSQGWIADTQYFGPGTRLTVL.

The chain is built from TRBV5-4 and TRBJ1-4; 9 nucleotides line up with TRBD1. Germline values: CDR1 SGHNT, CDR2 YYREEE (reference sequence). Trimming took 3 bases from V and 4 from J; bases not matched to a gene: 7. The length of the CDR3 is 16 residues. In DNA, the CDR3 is TGTGCCAGCAGCTCGGACAGGGGACTTCGTAATGAAAAACTGTTTTTT. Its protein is CASSSDRGLRNEKLFF.

CDR3 DNA: TGTGCCAGCAGCATGGGACTAGCGGCCCAAGAGACCCAGTACTTC. Its translation is CASSMGLAAQETQYF. This rearrangement joins TRBV4-2 to TRBJ2-5; TRBD2 agrees at 11 bases. V was pared by 5 bases and J by 1 base, with 3 bases of the junction left unmatched. CDR1 is LGHNA and CDR2 is YNFKEQ in the germline V gene. The CDR3 length is 15 residues.

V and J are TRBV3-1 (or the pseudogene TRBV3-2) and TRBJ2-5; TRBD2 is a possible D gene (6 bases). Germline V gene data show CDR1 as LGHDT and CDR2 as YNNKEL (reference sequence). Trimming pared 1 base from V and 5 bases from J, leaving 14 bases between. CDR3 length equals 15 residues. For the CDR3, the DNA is TGTGCCAGCAGCCAAGCCGCGGGGCCCTGGGAGACCCAGTACTTC. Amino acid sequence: CASSQAAGPWETQYF.

CDR3 DNA: TGCAGCGGACAGGGGTCCTACAATGAGCAGTTCTTC. It encodes CSGQGSYNEQFF. This chain links TRBV29-1 with TRBJ2-1, with 8 bases fitting TRBD1. Germline CDR1 SQVTM, CDR2 ANQGSEA. V shed 7 bases and J 1 base; nucleotides not matched to a gene: 0. This CDR3 comprises 12 residues.

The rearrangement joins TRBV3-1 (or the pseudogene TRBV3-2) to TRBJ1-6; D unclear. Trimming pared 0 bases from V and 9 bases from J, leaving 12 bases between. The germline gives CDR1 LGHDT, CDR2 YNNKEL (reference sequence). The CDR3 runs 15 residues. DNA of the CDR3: TGTGCCAGCAGCCAAGAATCGGGTTTCGGTTCACCCCTCCACTTT. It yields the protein CASSQESGFGSPLHF.

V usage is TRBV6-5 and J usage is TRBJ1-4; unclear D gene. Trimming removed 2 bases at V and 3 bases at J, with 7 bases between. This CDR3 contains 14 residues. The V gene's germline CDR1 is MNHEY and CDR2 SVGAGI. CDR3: CASSYRRANEKLFF. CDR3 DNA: TGTGCCAGCAGTTACCGGAGGGCTAATGAAAAACTGTTTTTT.

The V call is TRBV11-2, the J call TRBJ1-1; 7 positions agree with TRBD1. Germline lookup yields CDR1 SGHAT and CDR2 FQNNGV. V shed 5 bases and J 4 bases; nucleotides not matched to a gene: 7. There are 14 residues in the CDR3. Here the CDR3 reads CASSLTGTSTEAFF. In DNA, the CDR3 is TGTGCCAGCAGCCTGACAGGGACGAGCACTGAAGCTTTCTTT.

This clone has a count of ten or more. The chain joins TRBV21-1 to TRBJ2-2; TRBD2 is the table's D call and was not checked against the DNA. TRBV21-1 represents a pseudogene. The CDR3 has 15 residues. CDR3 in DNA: TGTGCCAGCAGCAAACGCGGGACCCCAAGCGGGGAGCTGTTTTTT. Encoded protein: CASSKRGTPSGELFF.

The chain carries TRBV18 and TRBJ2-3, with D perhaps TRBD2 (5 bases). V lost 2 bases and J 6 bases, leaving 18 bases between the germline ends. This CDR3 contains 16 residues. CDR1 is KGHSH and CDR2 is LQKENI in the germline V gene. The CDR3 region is CASSPVKGEGTDTQYF. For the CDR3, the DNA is TGTGCCAGCTCACCAGTAAAGGGTGAGGGAACGGATACGCAGTATTTT.

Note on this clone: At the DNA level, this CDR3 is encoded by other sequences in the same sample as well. CDR3 nucleotides: TGTGCCAGCAGACAGGGCTACAATGAGCAGTTCTTC. This codes for CASRQGYNEQFF. This rearrangement joins TRBV6-5 to TRBJ2-1; possible D gene TRBD1, 6 bases. The V end was cut by 6 bases, the J end by 3 bases, with 6 bases between. Germline CDR1 reads MNHEY; CDR2 reads SVGAGI. The CDR3 has 12 residues.

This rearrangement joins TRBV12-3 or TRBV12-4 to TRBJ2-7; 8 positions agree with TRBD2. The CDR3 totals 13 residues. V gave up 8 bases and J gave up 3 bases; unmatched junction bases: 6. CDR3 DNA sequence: TGTGCCAGCGCCGGACTAGCCAGCTACGAGCAGTACTTC. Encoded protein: CASAGLASYEQYF.

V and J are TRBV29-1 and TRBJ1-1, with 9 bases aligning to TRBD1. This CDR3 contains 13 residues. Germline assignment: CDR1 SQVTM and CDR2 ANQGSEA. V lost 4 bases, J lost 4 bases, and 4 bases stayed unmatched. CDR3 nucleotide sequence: TGCAGCGTTGGAGGACAGGGGTTCACTGAAGCTTTCTTT. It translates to CSVGGQGFTEAFF.